Listed below are T cell receptor beta chains from one sample, sequenced in a study of neurological immune-mediated disorders. One entry per CDR3 protein, called by TCRdb with MiXCR from the 5' RACE reads. The data contain approximately 89,000 distinct CDR3 sequences, roughly an eighth of them singletons. The sample comprised PBMCs. The receptors were gathered from a female donor with HTLV-1-associated myelopathy (HAM/TSP). Each CDR3 is given with its conserved first and last residue. The D gene is left open where the match is weak. Some rows have no size entry. The others give once, few or many, or a class for an expanded clone.

clone size	CDR3 length	D gene	V gene	J gene	CDR3 DNA	CDR3 protein
many	17	TRBD1	TRBV5-1	TRBJ1-5	TGCGCCAGCAGCTTGGGGACAGGGGAAATAGGGTATCAGCCCCAGCATTTT	CASSLGTGEIGYQPQHF
many	15	TRBD1	TRBV5-1	TRBJ2-3	TGCGCCAGCAGCTTACAGGGGGCATTAACAGATACGCAGTATTTT	CASSLQGALTDTQYF
many	16	TRBD2	TRBV5-1	TRBJ2-3	TGCGCCAGCAGCTTGGTACTAGCGGCTAGCACAGATACGCAGTATTTT	CASSLVLAASTDTQYF
NA	13	NA	TRBV10-3	TRBJ1-5	TGTGCCATCAGGTCGGGTCGCAATCAGCCCCAGCATTTT	CAIRSGRNQPQHF
many	14	TRBD1	TRBV5-1	TRBJ2-1	TGCGCCAGCAGCTTCCGGGACAGGGGGCATGAGCAGTTCTTC	CASSFRDRGHEQFF
many	15	NA	TRBV6-5	TRBJ2-3	TGTGCCAGCAGTCCCAGGGGTGCCCCTCATTATACGCAGTATTTT	CASSPRGAPHYTQYF
many	11	NA	TRBV2	TRBJ2-5	TGTGCCAGCTCCTGGATAGAGACCCAGTACTTC	CASSWIETQYF
many	14	NA	TRBV4-1	TRBJ1-1	TGCGCCAGCAGCCCCAGGGACTTGAACACTGAAGCTTTCTTT	CASSPRDLNTEAFF
many	18	TRBD1	TRBV7-2	TRBJ2-7	TGTGCCAGCAGCCCTTTTCGGGGTCGAACAGGGGTCACCTACGAGCAGTACTTC	CASSPFRGRTGVTYEQYF
few	14	NA	TRBV6-1	TRBJ2-7	TGTGCCATCACGACTCGACAGGCCTCCTACGAGCAGTACTTC	CAITTRQASYEQYF
NA	16	TRBD1	TRBV12-3/TRBV12-4	TRBJ2-6	TGTGCCAGCTCTCGGACAGGCTTCTCTGGGGCCAACGTCCTGACTTTC	CASSRTGFSGANVLTF
few	16	NA	TRBV20-1	TRBJ2-2	TGTAGTGCCCTAATAGTGGGCGGGGATGTCACCGGGGAGCTGTTTTTT	CSALIVGGDVTGELFF
few	14	NA	TRBV7-6	TRBJ2-3	TGTGCCAGCAGCTTTGCAGGGCGCACAGATACGCAGTATTTT	CASSFAGRTDTQYF
few	16	TRBD2	TRBV18	TRBJ2-1	TGTGCCAGCTCACCAGCTAGCGGGGGCATTTACAATGAGCAGTTCTTC	CASSPASGGIYNEQFF
many	13	NA	TRBV5-5	TRBJ1-2	TGTGCCAGCAGCCGACTGGGAGGCTATGGCTACACCTTC	CASSRLGGYGYTF
many	13	NA	TRBV10-3	TRBJ1-2	TGTGCCATCGAAGTGGGTCGAGGGTATGGCTACACCTTC	CAIEVGRGYGYTF
many	17	NA	TRBV4-1	TRBJ1-1	TGCGCCAGCAGCCGTAACCGGGACGGGAACTTGAACACTGAAGCTTTCTTT	CASSRNRDGNLNTEAFF
NA	13	TRBD1	TRBV9	TRBJ1-2	TGTGCCAGAGCCGACAGGGATAACTATGGCTACACCTTC	CARADRDNYGYTF
many	15	TRBD2	TRBV12-3/TRBV12-4	TRBJ2-1	TGTGCCAGCAGTTCGGCTAGCGGGGCGTACAATGAGCAGTTCTTC	CASSSASGAYNEQFF
many	13	NA	TRBV5-5	TRBJ2-7	TGTGCCAGCAGCTTGGGCAGGACGGGAGAGCAGTACTTC	CASSLGRTGEQYF
many	13	NA	TRBV20-1	TRBJ1-2	TGCAGTGCTACGCGGACCAATAACTATGGCTACACCTTC	CSATRTNNYGYTF
many	14	NA	TRBV7-8	TRBJ2-7	TGTGCCAGCAGCTTAGCGCACGGATACTACGAGCAGTACTTC	CASSLAHGYYEQYF
NA	10	NA	TRBV28	TRBJ2-7	TGTGCCAGCGGACACTACGAGCAGTACTTC	CASGHYEQYF
many	14	NA	TRBV4-1	TRBJ1-4	TGCGCCAGCAGCCAAGATCGGGGTTTGGAAAAACTGTTTTTT	CASSQDRGLEKLFF
medium-sized	17	NA	TRBV5-1	TRBJ1-3	TGCGCCAGCAGCTTAAAAGGTGACGGCAGCTCCGGAAACACCATATATTTT	CASSLKGDGSSGNTIYF
many	17	TRBD2	TRBV5-1	TRBJ2-5	TGCGCCAGCAGCTTATCGGGACTAGCGGGGAAGGCAGAGACCCAGTACTTC	CASSLSGLAGKAETQYF
many	14	NA	TRBV7-2	TRBJ2-2	TGTGCCAGCAGCCAGTCCATTTTAGCCGGGGAGCTGTTTTTT	CASSQSILAGELFF
many	15	NA	TRBV5-1	TRBJ2-2	TGCGCCAGCAGCCTAATCGGACAGAACACCGGGGAGCTGTTTTTT	CASSLIGQNTGELFF
many	14	NA	TRBV5-1	TRBJ2-6	TGCGCCAGCAGCTTAGACCCTGGGGCCAACGTCCTGACTTTC	CASSLDPGANVLTF
NA	15	NA	TRBV7-9	TRBJ1-3	TGTGCCTTCAACCGACTCCGGGACGCTGGAAACACCATATATTTT	CAFNRLRDAGNTIYF
many	13	NA	TRBV2	TRBJ2-7	TGTGCCAGCGGGAACGGGGTTTCCTACGAGCAGTACTTC	CASGNGVSYEQYF
many	17	TRBD1	TRBV9	TRBJ2-1	TGTGCCAGCAGCGAAAGGTTGGGGACAGGGGGCTACAATGAGCAGTTCTTC	CASSERLGTGGYNEQFF
many	15	NA	TRBV5-1	TRBJ1-4	TGCGCCAGCAGCTTGGATGACTCCCCTAATGAAAAACTGTTTTTT	CASSLDDSPNEKLFF
many	15	TRBD1	TRBV5-1	TRBJ2-1	TGCGCCAGCAGCTTGAGGGGGACAGGACATGATCAGGGTTTCTTC	CASSLRGTGHDQGFF
many	15	NA	TRBV20-1	TRBJ2-5	TGCAGTGCCGAAGACGCCAAAGCCCGACAAGAGACCCAGTACTTC	CSAEDAKARQETQYF
many	13	NA	TRBV6-5	TRBJ2-7	TGTGCCTCCAACGCGGTCCGTTCCTACGAGCAGTACTTC	CASNAVRSYEQYF
many	15	NA	TRBV5-1	TRBJ2-6	TGCGCCAGCAGCTTCGGCAACTCTGGGGCCAACGTCCTGACTTTC	CASSFGNSGANVLTF
many	11	NA	TRBV6-5	TRBJ1-2	TGTGCCAGCAGAACCAAGTATGGCTACACCTTC	CASRTKYGYTF
NA	12	NA	TRBV29-1	TRBJ1-1	TGCAGCGGCGGGACGGTGAACACTGAAGCTTTCTTT	CSGGTVNTEAFF
many	14	NA	TRBV14	TRBJ2-7	TGTGCCAGCAGCCGGCTCGAACAGGGAGGGGAGCAGTACTTC	CASSRLEQGGEQYF
many	16	NA	TRBV21-1	TRBJ2-7	TGTGCCAGCAGCAAAGCGCAAGGGACACCCCTCTACGAGCAGTACTTC	CASSKAQGTPLYEQYF